The clone carrying this TCR beta chain was seen many times. What it binds is unknown. The data are from a study of tumor-infiltrating lymphocytes in primary liver carcinoma. Across the whole study: Donors had hepatocellular carcinoma or combined HCC and intrahepatic cholangiocarcinoma.

Constant-region priming of around 530 ng total RNA yielded TCR beta cDNA. TCR beta libraries came from three nested multiplex PCR rounds using slightly modified ARM-PCR. Researchers ran the first two PCR rounds for roughly 10 cycles each with TRBV1-TRBV30 forward primers and a C-beta reverse primer. Each CDR3 protein gets one entry after TCRdb re-called the multiplex PCR reads with MiXCR. The top ten hold 55% to 70% of the sample, which has roughly 57,000 distinct CDR3 sequences, roughly 70% seen once. Investigators took RNA and DNA out together from roughly 21-30 mg of unsorted bulk tissue. These patients lived with chronic HBV infection and had never been treated. The study's findings and limits: Tumor region pairs shared more overlap than did tumor-adjacent and tumor-blood pairs.

CDR1 and CDR2 (germline): SGHKS, YYEKEE (reference sequence). The V gene lost 0 bases and the J gene lost 2 bases, with 15 bases spanning the gap. This CDR3 spans 16 amino acids. Sequencing used liver tumor tissue from sampling region 2. Subset in this sample: tumor region T2, inferior pole. This chain joins TRBV5-5 and TRBJ2-7; the D call may be TRBD1 or TRBD2 (6 bases each). The sequence came from a man in his forties or fifties with primary liver carcinoma and hepatitis B virus infection. This CDR3 is CASSLGLEGEAYEQYF. CDR3 coding DNA: TGTGCCAGCAGCTTGGGTTTGGAGGGGGAGGCCTACGAGCAGTACTTC.